This T cell receptor beta chain is from a study of blood T cells in healthy people across ages. General study findings and limits: As naive T cell percentage varied, TCR beta diversity correlated strongly with it.

This clonotype was observed at least ten times. Its antigen is unknown. The second PCR ran roughly 6 to 11 cycles with a sample-barcoded 5' primer and J-beta primers. All samples gave at least 2.5 million CDR3-containing paired-end reads. TCRdb reanalysed the 5' RACE reads using MiXCR and keeps one entry per CDR3 protein. The sample contains around 670,000 distinct CDR3 sequences, approximately 30% of which appear only once. The germline CDR1 and CDR2 sequences are LNHNV and YYDKDF (reference sequence). The CDR3 has 16 residues. Unmatched junction bases numbered 11, after V lost 1 base and J lost 6 bases.

Sequenced input: blood. V gene TRBV15 combines with J gene TRBJ2-7, with 8 bases identical to TRBD1. The source is a woman aged 80 or over in good health. Written as DNA, the CDR3 is TGTGCCACCAGCAGAGGACGGGACAGGTCTCCCTTCGAGCAGTACTTC. It yields the protein CATSRGRDRSPFEQYF.